This T cell receptor beta chain was retrieved from a study of blood T cell repertoires in COVID-19. Profiled with immunoSEQ multiplex PCR; TCRdb holds only in-frame clones, not every one. This sample has more than 90,000 clones, with more than 75% found just once. The CDR3 loop spans 14 amino acids. Germline CDR1 LNHDA, CDR2 SQIVND (reference sequence). V lost 6 bases and J 7 bases, leaving 18 bases between the germline ends. This TCR derives from a man between 40 and 49 years old with acute or convalescent COVID-19. This sequence joins TRBV19 and TRBJ1-1; weak D call: TRBD1 (6 bases). The sequenced sample consisted of peripheral blood. CDR3 nucleotide sequence: TGTGCCAGTAGATGGGACACGGCCTGGAGTGAAGCTTTCTTT. Amino acid sequence: CASRWDTAWSEAFF.